This passage covers 3 T cell receptor beta chains from one sample sequenced in a study of shared clonotypes between healthy human individuals. The naive CD8 subset, CD45RO-negative cells positively selected for CCR7, excluded terminally differentiated effector memory CD45RA+ cells. Measured with immunoSEQ multiplex PCR; TCRdb has only the in-frame clones, and not every one. The data contain over 2,000,000 clones, just over 90% of them singletons. What was sequenced was naive CD8+ T cells from PBMCs. All receptors come from a man aged 18 to 30 in good health. Some clones in this sample may be carry-over from other donors' samples.

The rearrangement uses TRBV2 and TRBJ1-2, with a tentative D call TRBD1 (5 bases). The V end lost 2 bases, the J end lost 6 bases, and 13 bases lay between the germline ends. The CDR3 has 14 amino acids. The germline CDR1 and CDR2 sequences are SNHLY and FYNNEI. Here the CDR3 reads CASSEPGERHGYTF. The CDR3 coding sequence is TGTGCCAGCAGTGAACCGGGGGAAAGGCATGGCTACACCTTC.

The chain employs TRBV9 and TRBJ2-2; 10 bases align to TRBD2. Looked up from germline, CDR1 is SGDLS and CDR2 is YYNGEE. The CDR3 length is 16 residues. V was pared by 3 bases and J by 4 bases, with 6 bases of the junction left unmatched. CDR3 in amino acids: CASSAGLAVSTGELFF. The CDR3 region has the DNA TGTGCCAGCAGCGCCGGACTAGCGGTTAGCACCGGGGAGCTGTTTTTT.

The genes are TRBV27 and TRBJ2-6; 9 nucleotides match TRBD1. J lost 2 bases, V lost 6 bases, and 5 bases had no gene match. The germline gives CDR1 MNHEY, CDR2 SMNVEV (reference sequence). The CDR3 sequence is 16 residues long. The CDR3 sequence: CASSYRGLAGANVLTF. In DNA, the CDR3 is TGTGCCAGCAGCTACAGGGGGCTCGCTGGGGCCAACGTCCTGACTTTC.